Each of the 20 T cell receptor beta chains below was sequenced from the same sample in a study of T-cell reconstitution after alpha-beta-depleted transplantation in children. Using unique molecular identifiers, the investigators prepared the TCRbeta library. A single record per CDR3 protein comes from TCRdb applying MiXCR to the PCR reads. The repertoire holds a few hundred thousand distinct CDR3 sequences, with 10% as singletons. The sequences come from PBMCs from the stem cell graft donor, collected from the stem cell graft. The source is a human donor who donated a stem cell graft to a child with acute lymphoblastic leukemia.

As for this clonotype: With a much larger clone just one base away, this may be a read error. The chain employs TRBV29-1 and TRBJ2-3, with 11 nucleotides matching TRBD2. Germline V gives CDR1 SQVTM, CDR2 ANQGSEA. This CDR3 region has 14 residues. Trimming at V came to 7 bases and at J to 4 bases, leaving 7 bases not matched to a gene. This CDR3 reads CSAYSGRGPDTQYF. The CDR3 DNA follows: TGCAGCGCCTATAGCGGGAGGGGCCCAGATACGCAGTATTTT.

To note about this clonotype: A much larger clone is a single base away; this may be a read error. The CDR3 DNA reads as TGTGCCAGCAGCATGACAGGGAACTATGGCTACACCTTC. Translation: CASSMTGNYGYTF. The rearrangement joins TRBV5-6 to TRBJ1-2, with 7 bases identical to TRBD1. The CDR3 covers 13 residues. CDR1 is SGHDT and CDR2 is YYEEEE in the germline V gene. With 4 bases clipped from V and 2 bases from J, the junction kept 2 bases outside the gene matches.

This clonotype has only a few counts. The chain employs TRBV5-1 and TRBJ2-5, with TRBD2 matching over 11 bases. Germline V gives CDR1 SGHRS, CDR2 YFSETQ. CDR3 size: 15 residues. The V segment lost 5 bases and the J segment 5 bases; nucleotides outside the gene matches: 8. CDR3 in amino acids: CASRDAGLAEETQYF. CDR3 nucleotide sequence: TGCGCCAGCAGAGACGCGGGACTAGCGGAGGAGACCCAGTACTTC.

The chain uses TRBV7-9 and TRBJ2-2, with 9 bases aligning to TRBD2. Losses at the gene ends were 5 bases for V and 4 bases for J; bases not matched to a gene: 8. Germline V gene sequence: CDR1 SEHNR, CDR2 FQNEAQ (reference sequence). This CDR3 contains 16 residues. CDR3: CASSPGLAGVTGELFF. In DNA, the CDR3 is TGTGCCAGCAGCCCCGGATTAGCGGGGGTCACCGGGGAGCTGTTTTTT. Supplemented by reference TRBV7-9 and TRBJ2-2, the full variable domain reads DTGVSQNPRHKITKRGQNVTFRCDPISEHNRLYWYRQTLGQGPEFLTYFQNEAQLEKSRLLSDRFSAERPKGSFSTLEIQRTEQGDSAMYLCASSPGLAGVTGELFFGEGSRLTVL.

This clonotype was seen a handful of times. V and J are TRBV15 and TRBJ1-5, with 7 bases identical to TRBD1. V dropped 0 bases and J dropped 6; count of bases not matched to a gene: 5. CDR1 LNHNV and CDR2 YYDKDF come from the germline V gene (reference sequence). CDR3 length: 15 amino acids. CDR3: CATSRDRGQSQPQHF. CDR3 coding DNA: TGTGCCACCAGCAGAGATCGGGGACAGTCTCAGCCCCAGCATTTT.

CDR3 bases: TGTGCCAGCAGCTTCATAGCGGGAGGAACGAACACCGGGGAGCTGTTTTTT. Its protein is CASSFIAGGTNTGELFF. This chain uses TRBV7-2 with TRBJ2-2; TRBD2 matches 10 bases. CDR1 and CDR2 (germline): SGHTA, FQGNSA. CDR3 length equals 17 residues. The V and J ends lost 3 bases and 0 bases, in that order; junction bases with no gene match: 4.

The table lists this clonotype with a few counts. The chain couples TRBV10-3 to TRBJ2-1; 14 nucleotides agree with TRBD2. The CDR3 extends over 15 amino acids. V lost 6 bases and J lost 7; bases outside the gene matches: 5. Germline V CDR1 and CDR2: ENHRY, SYGVKD. The CDR3 reads CAIRQTSGRGNEQFF. For the CDR3, the DNA is TGTGCCATCAGGCAGACTAGCGGGAGGGGGAATGAGCAGTTCTTC.

The genes are TRBV3-1 and TRBJ2-7, with TRBD1 as a possible D gene (5 bases). Between the trimmed V and J ends, which lost 4 bases and 0 bases, there was a span of 10 bases. Looked up from germline, CDR1 is LGHDT and CDR2 is YNNKEL (reference sequence). The CDR3 consists of 14 residues. The CDR3 here is CASSPQGFSYEQYF. CDR3 in DNA: TGTGCCAGCAGCCCGCAGGGCTTCTCCTACGAGCAGTACTTC.

Comment on this clonotype: Germline is not matched at one junction end, which may reflect a read error. V is TRBV5-1 and J is TRBJ2-3, with 7 bases matching TRBD2. Germline CDR1 SGHRS, CDR2 YFSETQ. The CDR3 extends over 16 amino acids. The CDR3 loop reads CASSSRGSTTTDAQYF. Here the CDR3 DNA reads TGCGCCAGCAGCAGCCGCGGGAGTACTACCACAGATGCGCAGTATTTT.

Ten or more counts support this clonotype. The genes are TRBV6-6 and TRBJ1-1, with a tentative D call TRBD1 (5 bases). CDR3 length: 12 amino acids. V lost 2 bases and J 6 bases, leaving 7 bases between the germline ends. Germline V CDR1 and CDR2: MNHNY, SVGAGI (reference sequence). The CDR3 loop is CASSYGGAEAFF. In DNA form, the CDR3 reads TGTGCCAGCAGTTACGGGGGGGCTGAAGCTTTCTTT.

This clonotype was observed many times. The chain carries TRBV4-1 and TRBJ2-2, with 7 nucleotides matching TRBD2. Germline CDR1 reads MGHRA; CDR2 reads YSYEKL. V gave up 6 bases and J gave up 4 bases; unmatched junction bases: 8. The CDR3 runs to 15 residues. In nucleotides, the CDR3 is TGCGCCAGCAGGAGACTAGCTGGAGGCACCGGGGAGCTGTTTTTT. It yields the protein CASRRLAGGTGELFF.

This clonotype has only a few counts. The CDR3 sequence is CASSLLAGTAEQYF. The CDR3, as DNA: TGTGCCAGCAGCCTACTAGCGGGTACCGCCGAGCAGTACTTC. The chain is built from TRBV5-6 and TRBJ2-7; TRBD2 matches 9 bases. Looked up from germline, CDR1 is SGHDT and CDR2 is YYEEEE. Trimming removed 4 bases from V and 6 bases from J; junction bases left unmatched: 8. CDR3 size: 14 residues.

This clonotype appeared a few times. V usage is TRBV5-6 and J usage is TRBJ1-2; D is possibly TRBD1 (5 bases). Germline assignment: CDR1 SGHDT and CDR2 YYEEEE. This CDR3 is built from 16 residues. V dropped 6 bases and J dropped 3 bases, with 21 bases sitting between them. This CDR3 is CASTTQGEWGYYGYTF. The CDR3 region has the DNA TGTGCCAGCACCACCCAGGGAGAATGGGGCTACTATGGCTACACCTTC.

The chain links TRBV28 to TRBJ2-3; D may be TRBD2 (7 bases). Trimming took 7 bases from V and 2 from J, leaving 19 bases between them. CDR1 is MDHEN, CDR2 SYDVKM, per germline. The CDR3 has 16 amino acids. CDR3 DNA sequence: TGTGCCAGCATTTGGGGAGGGGGGGGATACACAGATACGCAGTATTTT. It specifies CASIWGGGGYTDTQYF.

This clonotype has ten or more counts. The chain joins TRBV7-8 to TRBJ2-1; the D gene could be TRBD1 or TRBD2 (5 bases each). In germline, CDR1 is SGHVS, CDR2 FQNEAQ. The CDR3 is made up of 12 amino acids. V was trimmed by 5 bases and J by 7 bases, leaving 9 bases between them. The CDR3 protein is CASSGGLNEQFF. The CDR3 bases are TGTGCCAGCAGCGGGGGTCTGAATGAGCAGTTCTTC.

This clonotype appeared a few times. This chain connects TRBV15 to TRBJ1-3, with 10 bases identical to TRBD1. J gave up 0 bases and V 5 bases, and 7 bases lay outside the gene matches. The germline gives CDR1 LNHNV, CDR2 YYDKDF (reference sequence). The CDR3 spans 17 residues. The CDR3 loop reads CATSGGTGADSGNTIYF. The DNA for the CDR3 is TGTGCCACCAGCGGTGGGACAGGGGCAGACTCTGGAAACACCATATATTTT.

The chain has TRBV10-3 and TRBJ2-1; weak D call: TRBD2 (6 bases). Germline CDR1 ENHRY, CDR2 SYGVKD. Trimming pared 2 bases from V and 8 bases from J, leaving 13 bases between. CDR3 length: 14 residues. The CDR3 bases are TGTGCCATCAGTGAGAGGGAGGCCTCCTATGAGCAGTTCTTC. Translating it yields CAISEREASYEQFF.

This clonotype showed up many times. The V and J genes are TRBV4-3 and TRBJ2-7; a possible D gene is TRBD2 (6 bases). The germline V gene has CDR1 LGHNA and CDR2 YSLEER. With 1 base removed from V and 9 bases from J, the gap between germline ends came to 16 bases. This CDR3 comprises 14 residues. The CDR3 DNA sequence: TGCGCCAGCAGCCAAGCGTGGACTACCCCAGTGCAGTACTTC. Protein product: CASSQAWTTPVQYF.

The chain uses TRBV5-1 and TRBJ1-1; perhaps TRBD1 as D (6 bases). Trimming stripped 5 bases from V and 6 bases from J, with 23 bases between. Per germline, CDR1 SGHRS and CDR2 YFSETQ. This CDR3 is built from 16 residues. The CDR3 region has the DNA TGCGCCAGCAGAACTAGGCCGGGACAAGGGGCGCCTGAAGCTTTCTTT. Translated, it gives CASRTRPGQGAPEAFF. The full variable domain, with the rest looked up from reference TRBV5-1 and TRBJ1-1, is KAGVTQTPRYLIKTRGQQVTLSCSPISGHRSVSWYQQTPGQGLQFLFEYFSETQRNKGNFPGRFSGRQFSNSRSEMNVSTLELGDSALYLCASRTRPGQGAPEAFFGQGTRLTVV.

This clonotype was detected many times. The chain has TRBV12-3 or TRBV12-4 and TRBJ2-7, with D unresolved. Trimming stripped 0 bases from V and 8 bases from J, with 8 bases between. There are 12 residues in the CDR3. The CDR3 is CASSLAVEKQYF. The CDR3 nucleotides are TGTGCCAGCAGTTTAGCGGTCGAAAAGCAGTACTTC.